The 2 T cell receptor beta chains in this list originate from one sample, sequenced in a study of blood T cell repertoires in COVID-19. TCRdb's table, derived via immunoSEQ multiplex PCR, lists solely in-frame clones and lacks some. The table includes about 42,000 clones, 77% detected once. Sequenced input: peripheral blood. The source of these receptors is a woman in her 70s with acute or convalescent COVID-19.

The chain combines TRBV2 with TRBJ2-3; 13 nucleotides agree with TRBD2. V was clipped by 6 bases and J by 6 bases; unmatched bases: 6. CDR1 is SNHLY and CDR2 is FYNNEI in the germline V gene. The CDR3 is 15 residues long. CDR3 sequence reads: CASSLLAGGPDTQYF. The CDR3 DNA is TGTGCCAGCAGCTTACTAGCGGGGGGGCCGGATACGCAGTATTTT. The full variable domain, with the rest looked up from reference TRBV2 and TRBJ2-3, is EPEVTQTPSHQVTQMGQEVILRCVPISNHLYFYWYRQILGQKVEFLVSFYNNEISEKSEIFDDQFSVERPDGSNFTLKIRSTKLEDSAMYFCASSLLAGGPDTQYFGPGTRLTVL.

CDR3 sequence: CASSIGDRGRQETQYF. The CDR3 nucleotides read TGTGCCAGTAGTATAGGGGACAGGGGGCGGCAAGAGACCCAGTACTTC. The chain employs TRBV19 and TRBJ2-5; 12 bases fit TRBD1. The CDR3 spans 16 residues. V was pared by 1 base and J by 2 bases, with 2 bases of the junction left unmatched. Germline V gene sequence: CDR1 LNHDA, CDR2 SQIVND (reference sequence). Complete variable domain (other parts from reference TRBV19 and TRBJ2-5): DGGITQSPKYLFRKEGQNVTLSCEQNLNHDAMYWYRQDPGQGLRLIYYSQIVNDFQKGDIAEGYSVSREKKESFPLTVTSAQKNPTAFYLCASSIGDRGRQETQYFGPGTRLLVL.